The sequence of this T cell receptor (beta chain) was determined in a study of OX40 agonist ivuxolimab in advanced cancers. The overall study: Participants, 82.7% male, averaged roughly 60 years of age, ranging from 23 to 79. Overall study results and limits: Certain nonresponders likewise exhibited a low normalized T-cell clonal expansion.

A note on this clone: The antigen is undetermined.

Libraries were prepared by immunoSEQ multiplex PCR; TCRdb keeps only in-frame clonotypes and omits some of them. The sample includes roughly 30,000 clones, 88% of them seen just once. The CDR3 extends over 15 amino acids. J lost 7 bases, V lost 0 bases, and 5 bases had no gene match. Germline loops: CDR1 SGDLS, CDR2 YYNGEE. The sequence derives from an adult with an advanced solid tumor such as melanoma, head and neck, liver or kidney cancer. The sample in question was CD4+ or CD8+ T cells sorted from blood, obtained in a trial of the OX40 agonist ivuxolimab. The J gene is TRBJ2-1, the V gene TRBV9, with 9 bases fitting TRBD1. This chain's CDR3 is CASSVDGTGWNEQFF. The DNA of the CDR3 is TGTGCCAGCAGCGTAGATGGGACAGGGTGGAATGAGCAGTTCTTC.